These 10 T cell receptor beta chains share one sample of origin, sequenced in a study of identical twins. TCRdb fed the 5' RACE reads into MiXCR, producing one record per CDR3 protein. The sample comprises hundreds of thousands of distinct CDR3 sequences, roughly 8% of which are singletons, and approximately 0.89% rests with the top ten. These data also featured in a second study, about yellow fever vaccine responses in identical twins.

Specimen: PBMCs. These receptors were obtained from a woman aged 18-29 years in good health.

This sequence joins TRBV12-3 or TRBV12-4 and TRBJ2-1, with D uncertain. The CDR3 contains 12 residues. Trimming took 5 bases from V and 5 from J, leaving 7 bases between them. The CDR3 loop is CASSKTDNEQFF. The CDR3 DNA sequence: TGTGCCAGCAGTAAGACTGACAATGAGCAGTTCTTC.

This clonotype has only a few counts. The chain joins TRBV19 to TRBJ2-7; no firm D call. The V gene lost 5 bases and the J gene lost 7 bases, with 12 bases spanning the gap. Germline V gives CDR1 LNHDA, CDR2 SQIVND (reference sequence). This CDR3 has 12 amino acids. The CDR3 sequence is CASSPFIGEQYF. The CDR3 DNA reads TGTGCCAGTAGTCCCTTTATTGGAGAGCAGTACTTC.

In this sample, this clonotype turned up a few times. V and J are TRBV7-9 and TRBJ2-1; 7 positions match TRBD2. Germline V gives CDR1 SEHNR, CDR2 FQNEAQ (reference sequence). The CDR3 runs to 16 residues. Trimming at V came to 2 bases and at J to 0 bases, leaving 4 bases not matched to a gene. CDR3 nucleotide sequence: TGTGCCAGCAGCTTACCAGCGGGGATCTCCTACAATGAGCAGTTCTTC. This encodes CASSLPAGISYNEQFF. Full variable domain (rest looked up from reference TRBV7-9 and TRBJ2-1): DTGVSQNPRHKITKRGQNVTFRCDPISEHNRLYWYRQTLGQGPEFLTYFQNEAQLEKSRLLSDRFSAERPKGSFSTLEIQRTEQGDSAMYLCASSLPAGISYNEQFFGPGTRLTVL.

At least ten counts were recorded for this clonotype. V and J are TRBV4-3 and TRBJ2-5; D tentatively fits TRBD1 or TRBD2 (5 bases each). With 0 bases removed from V and 4 bases from J, the gap between germline ends came to 15 bases. This CDR3 region has 16 residues. Germline CDR1 LGHNA, CDR2 YSLEER. The CDR3 is CASSQDDQQGRETQYF. The CDR3, as DNA: TGCGCCAGCAGCCAAGACGATCAGCAGGGACGAGAGACCCAGTACTTC.

The chain employs TRBV20-1 and TRBJ2-7, with D perhaps matching TRBD2 (5 bases). This CDR3 comprises 14 residues. V lost 6 bases to trimming and J lost 0 bases, with 15 bases between them. Germline V gene sequence: CDR1 DFQATT, CDR2 SNEGSKA (reference sequence). CDR3 nucleotide sequence: TGCAGTGCCAGACCGAGGGTAAGCTCCTACGAGCAGTACTTC. The encoded protein is CSARPRVSSYEQYF.

The chain recombines TRBV20-1 with TRBJ2-1, with D perhaps being TRBD1 or TRBD2 (6 bases each). Per germline, CDR1 DFQATT and CDR2 SNEGSKA (reference sequence). V was clipped by 1 base and J by 4 bases, with 14 bases between them. The CDR3 consists of 15 residues. This chain's CDR3 is CSARGGAGRYNEQFF. The CDR3 nucleotides read TGCAGTGCTAGAGGGGGGGCCGGACGATACAATGAGCAGTTCTTC.

The genes are TRBV28 and TRBJ1-6, with D uncertain. The germline CDR1 and CDR2 sequences are MDHEN and SYDVKM. This CDR3 region has 15 residues. The V gene lost 2 bases and the J gene lost 0 bases, with 5 bases spanning the gap. In nucleotides, the CDR3 is TGTGCCAGCAGTTTAAGGCCCTCCTATAATTCACCCCTCCACTTT. The encoded protein is CASSLRPSYNSPLHF.

This clonotype has more than one count but fewer than ten. The chain joins TRBV12-3 or TRBV12-4 to TRBJ2-3; 8 positions match TRBD1. This CDR3 has 15 amino acids. The J segment lost 2 bases and the V segment lost 5 bases, leaving 6 bases of the junction unmatched. The DNA for the CDR3 is TGTGCCAGCAGTCCGAGGACAGGGTACACAGATACGCAGTATTTT. Its translation: CASSPRTGYTDTQYF.

This clonotype was detected only a few times. The chain joins TRBV7-9 to TRBJ2-1, with TRBD2 as a possible D gene (6 bases). Germline CDR1 and CDR2: SEHNR and FQNEAQ (reference sequence). Trimming took 6 bases from V and 6 from J, leaving 12 bases between them. The CDR3 has 13 residues. CDR3 in amino acids: CASSCRDCNEQFF. The CDR3 DNA is TGTGCCAGCAGTTGTCGGGACTGCAATGAGCAGTTCTTC.

This clonotype came up many times. The chain combines TRBV3-1 with TRBJ2-1, with D possibly matching TRBD2 (7 bases). From germline, CDR1 is LGHDT and CDR2 YNNKEL (reference sequence). CDR3 length: 18 amino acids. The V gene lost 0 bases and the J gene lost 2 bases, with 17 bases spanning the gap. The CDR3 nucleotides read TGTGCCAGCAGCCAAGAGGAAGGGGGACTACCCCCCTACAATGAGCAGTTCTTC. This codes for CASSQEEGGLPPYNEQFF.